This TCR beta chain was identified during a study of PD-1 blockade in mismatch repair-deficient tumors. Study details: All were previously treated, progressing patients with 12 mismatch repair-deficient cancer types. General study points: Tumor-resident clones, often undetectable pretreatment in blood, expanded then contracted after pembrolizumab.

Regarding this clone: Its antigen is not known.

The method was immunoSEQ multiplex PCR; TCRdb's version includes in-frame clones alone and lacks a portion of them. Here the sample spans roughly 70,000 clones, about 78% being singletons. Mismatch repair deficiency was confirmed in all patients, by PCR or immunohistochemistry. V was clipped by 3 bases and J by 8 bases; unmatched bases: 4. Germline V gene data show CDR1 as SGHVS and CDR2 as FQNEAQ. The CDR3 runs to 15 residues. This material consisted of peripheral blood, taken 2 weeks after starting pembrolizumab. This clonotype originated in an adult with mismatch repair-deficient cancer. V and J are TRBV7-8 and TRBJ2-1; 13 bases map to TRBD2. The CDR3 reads CASSFTSGRGDEQFF. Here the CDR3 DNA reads TGTGCCAGCAGCTTTACTAGCGGGAGGGGTGATGAGCAGTTCTTC.